This is a list of T cell receptor beta chains from one sample in a study of T cells in Graves' hyperthyroidism and ophthalmopathy. TCRdb analysed the multiplex PCR reads with MiXCR anew, one entry per CDR3 protein. This table has over 650,000 distinct CDR3 sequences, 45% appearing once. Sequenced material: peripheral blood or thyroid tissue (not recorded which). These receptors were taken from an adult man with Graves' disease, either hyperthyroidism or ophthalmopathy (not recorded which). CDR3s include the opening cysteine and the closing phenylalanine or tryptophan. D genes are given only for firm matches. Rows may omit the clone size; those that give it use once, few, many or a size class.

v_call	clone_size	j_call	d_call	cdr3_aa	cdr3_nt
TRBV12-3/TRBV12-4	many	TRBJ1-5	TRBD1	CASSYHRGAQPQHF	TGTGCCAGCAGTTATCACAGGGGGGCTCAGCCCCAGCATTTT
TRBV5-4	NA	TRBJ1-3	TRBD1	CASSLQGDSGNTIYF	TGTGCCAGCAGCTTACAGGGGGACTCTGGAAACACCATATATTTT
TRBV20-1	few	TRBJ2-7	NA	CSARGGHEQYF	TGCAGTGCTAGGGGGGGGCACGAGCAGTACTTC
TRBV24-1	NA	TRBJ2-5	TRBD1	CATSDSGQGLYQETQYF	TGTGCCACCAGTGACTCGGGACAGGGACTTTACCAAGAGACCCAGTACTTC
TRBV7-9	once	TRBJ2-5	TRBD2	CASSKTDSGGRQETQYF	TGTGCCAGCAGCAAAACAGATAGCGGGGGGCGGCAAGAGACCCAGTACTTC
TRBV6-5	NA	TRBJ1-1	NA	CASSEGNSAGWRSTEAFF	TGTGCCAGCAGTGAAGGGAATTCGGCAGGGTGGAGGAGCACTGAAGCTTTCTTT
TRBV6-5	NA	TRBJ2-2	TRBD1	CASSSMGQGAQATGELFF	TGTGCCAGCAGTTCAATGGGACAGGGGGCGCAGGCCACCGGGGAGCTGTTTTTT
TRBV24-1	NA	TRBJ1-4	TRBD1	CATSDPGTDPTNEKLFF	TGTGCCACCAGTGACCCGGGGACAGACCCAACTAATGAAAAACTGTTTTTT
TRBV5-1	few	TRBJ1-1	NA	CASSYGGVSDTEAFF	TGCGCCAGCAGCTATGGGGGGGTTTCGGACACTGAAGCTTTCTTT
TRBV5-1	many	TRBJ2-7	NA	CASSPGDTTYEQYF	TGTGCCAGCAGCCCAGGGGACACGACCTACGAGCAGTACTTC
TRBV2	many	TRBJ2-2	NA	CASSETADGELFF	TGTGCCAGCAGTGAAACTGCGGACGGGGAGCTGTTTTTT
TRBV29-1	few	TRBJ2-7	TRBD2	CSVTSGSLYEQYF	TGCAGCGTTACTAGCGGGAGTTTGTACGAGCAGTACTTC
TRBV7-9	NA	TRBJ1-6	NA	CASSSRQNSPLHF	TGTGCCAGCAGCTCGCGACAGAATTCACCCCTCCACTTT
TRBV20-1	many	TRBJ2-5	NA	CSARDRSGSGETQYF	TGCAGTGCTAGAGATCGGTCAGGGTCAGGCGAGACCCAGTACTTC
TRBV19	NA	TRBJ1-1	NA	CAWSFMVQRAFF	TGTGCCTGGAGTTTTATGGTTCAGCGAGCTTTCTTT
TRBV5-1	few	TRBJ2-5	NA	CASSLYPRGFQYF	TGCGCCAGCAGCTTGTACCCGAGGGGGTTCCAGTACTTC
TRBV7-3	NA	TRBJ2-3	NA	CASRLTGPADTQYF	TGTGCCAGCAGGTTAACAGGGCCGGCAGATACGCAGTATTTT
TRBV7-9	NA	TRBJ1-6	NA	CASSFEGGAYSPLHF	TGTGCCAGCAGCTTTGAGGGGGGTGCGTATTCACCCCTCCACTTT
TRBV2	many	TRBJ1-6	NA	CASSEVEKISPLHF	TGTGCCAGCAGTGAAGTGGAAAAAATTTCACCCCTCCACTTT
TRBV2	NA	TRBJ2-3	NA	CASVGLTDTQYF	TGTGCCAGCGTTGGGCTGACAGATACGCAGTATTTT
TRBV2	NA	TRBJ2-7	TRBD2	CASSATPGTSGPYEQYF	TGTGCCAGCAGTGCTACGCCAGGGACTAGCGGCCCCTACGAGCAGTACTTC
TRBV10-3	many	TRBJ1-5	NA	CAISESSGGHQPQHF	TGTGCCATCAGTGAGTCATCGGGGGGCCATCAGCCCCAGCATTTT
TRBV9	many	TRBJ1-1	NA	CASSVQHVGREEAFF	TGTGCCAGCAGCGTCCAGCATGTAGGCCGTGAGGAAGCTTTCTTT
TRBV6-5	few	TRBJ1-1	NA	CASSATSGTEAFF	TGTGCCAGCAGCGCCACTTCAGGAACTGAAGCTTTCTTT
TRBV19	NA	TRBJ1-1	NA	CASSIDRSANTEAFF	TGTGCCAGTAGTATAGATCGGAGCGCGAACACTGAAGCTTTCTTT
TRBV11-2	NA	TRBJ2-5	TRBD2	CASSLQGTRGETQYF	TGTGCCAGCAGCTTGCAGGGGACTAGAGGAGAGACCCAGTACTTC
TRBV4-1	few	TRBJ2-7	NA	CASSHGARESGEQYF	TGCGCCAGCAGCCATGGAGCTCGGGAGTCGGGCGAGCAGTACTTC
TRBV20-1	NA	TRBJ2-5	NA	CSATRPLGQTQYF	TGCAGTGCTACCCGCCCACTAGGGCAGACCCAGTACTTC